The 19 T cell receptor beta chains presented below share a single source sample, sequenced in a study of cytomegalovirus exposure and HLA in healthy donors. With 60 Vbeta and 13 Jbeta primers, the PCR was carried out. Measured with immunoSEQ multiplex PCR; TCRdb has only the in-frame clones, and not every one. The table lists 110,000 or so clones, around four fifths of them singletons, with over 7% in the top ten. Sequenced material: PBMCs. All receptors derive from a woman between 50 and 59 years old in good health and CMV-seropositive.

The rearrangement links TRBV21-1 to TRBJ1-2. TRBV21-1 is designated a pseudogene. The length of the CDR3 is 14 residues. In DNA, the CDR3 is TGTGCCAGCAGCAAAGTGTTGTCGGACTATGGCTACACCTTC. This translates into CASSKVLSDYGYTF.

This chain joins TRBV15 and TRBJ2-5, with a tentative D call TRBD2 (6 bases). CDR1 is LNHNV, CDR2 YYDKDF, per germline (reference sequence). Trimming removed 3 bases from V and 5 bases from J, with 7 bases in between. CDR3 size: 12 residues. Here the CDR3 DNA reads TGTGCCACCAGCAGGGCGGGGGAGACCCAGTACTTC. Protein: CATSRAGETQYF.

The chain is built from TRBV10-3 and TRBJ1-1; unclear D gene. The length of the CDR3 is 12 residues. Germline V lookup: CDR1 ENHRY, CDR2 SYGVKD. V was clipped by 3 bases and J by 2 bases, with 4 bases between them. CDR3 in DNA: TGTGCCATCAGTGACGGTAACACTGAAGCTTTCTTT. Amino acid sequence: CAISDGNTEAFF.

In DNA, the CDR3 is TGCGCCAGCGTTGAGGGACTACCCTACAATGAGCAGTTCTTC. Translated, it gives CASVEGLPYNEQFF. The chain recombines TRBV4-3 with TRBJ2-1; 7 positions agree with TRBD2. V lost 8 bases to trimming and J lost 2 bases; unmatched junction nucleotides: 6. The CDR3 length is 14 residues. Germline V gene sequence: CDR1 LGHNA, CDR2 YSLEER.

The chain carries TRBV7-6 and TRBJ2-1; perhaps TRBD2 as D (7 bases). Trimming pared 0 bases from V and 8 bases from J, leaving 14 bases between. This CDR3 comprises 15 residues. Germline CDR1 is SGHVS and CDR2 is FNYEAQ. CDR3 sequence reads: CASSLAGGLVDEQFF. CDR3 in DNA: TGTGCCAGCAGCTTAGCCGGGGGGCTGGTGGATGAGCAGTTCTTC.

The chain combines TRBV5-4 with TRBJ2-7; 7 bases are a match to TRBD1. This CDR3 has 13 residues. The V gene's germline CDR1 is SGHNT and CDR2 YYREEE (reference sequence). With 4 bases clipped from V and 3 bases from J, the junction kept 4 bases outside the gene matches. CDR3 nucleotide sequence: TGTGCCAGCAGCCCGGGACAGTACTACGAGCAGTACTTC. As protein: CASSPGQYYEQYF.

The rearrangement joins TRBV29-1 to TRBJ2-1, with D unresolved. V dropped 8 bases and J dropped 9 bases, with 14 bases sitting between them. The CDR3 has 11 residues. Germline lookup yields CDR1 SQVTM and CDR2 ANQGSEA. The chain's CDR3 is CSFGRDTEQFF. The CDR3 nucleotides are TGCAGCTTTGGACGTGACACTGAGCAGTTCTTC.

A single count supports this clone. The rearrangement uses TRBV9 and TRBJ1-2; TRBD1 matches 8 bases. This CDR3 is 14 amino acids long. V gave up 0 bases and J gave up 3 bases; unmatched junction bases: 1. Germline CDR1 SGDLS, CDR2 YYNGEE. The CDR3 sequence: CASSVDRGDYGYTF. The DNA for the CDR3 is TGTGCCAGCAGCGTAGACAGGGGGGACTATGGCTACACCTTC. Complete variable domain (other parts from reference TRBV9 and TRBJ1-2): DSGVTQTPKHLITATGQRVTLRCSPRSGDLSVYWYQQSLDQGLQFLIQYYNGEERAKGNILERFSAQQFPDLHSELNLSSLELGDSALYFCASSVDRGDYGYTFGSGTRLTVV.

CDR3 protein: CASSLRRDRGGYEQYF. The CDR3 DNA reads as TGTGCCAGCAGCTTAAGACGGGACAGGGGAGGGTACGAGCAGTACTTC. V usage is TRBV7-8 and J usage is TRBJ2-7; TRBD1 agrees at 10 bases. Trimming at V came to 2 bases and at J to 4 bases, leaving 8 bases not matched to a gene. Per the germline V gene, CDR1 is SGHVS and CDR2 is FQNEAQ. The CDR3 loop spans 16 amino acids.

The chain combines TRBV2 with TRBJ1-4; D perhaps matches TRBD1 (6 bases). Trimming took 7 bases from V and 4 from J, leaving 16 bases between them. This CDR3 spans 15 amino acids. Germline-derived CDR1 and CDR2 are SNHLY and FYNNEI. CDR3 DNA sequence: TGTGCCAGCAAGGGGCACGACAGGAGTAATGAAAAACTGTTTTTT. It is translated as CASKGHDRSNEKLFF.

The chain is built from TRBV27 and TRBJ2-1, with TRBD1 matching 7 bases. With V trimmed by 2 bases and J by 5 bases, 3 bases remained unmatched. From germline, CDR1 is MNHEY and CDR2 SMNVEV (reference sequence). The CDR3 runs 14 residues. CDR3 region: CASSLDRDNNEQFF. Here the CDR3 DNA reads TGTGCCAGCAGTTTAGACAGGGACAACAATGAGCAGTTCTTC.

The rearrangement links TRBV9 to TRBJ2-1; 8 nucleotides agree with TRBD2. Germline V CDR1 and CDR2: SGDLS, YYNGEE. The CDR3 has 15 amino acids. The junction had 7 bases not matched to a gene; V was cut back by 4 bases and J by 4 bases. The CDR3 here is CASSFSGSRYNEQFF. The CDR3 bases are TGTGCCAGCAGCTTCAGCGGGAGCAGATACAATGAGCAGTTCTTC. The full variable domain, with the rest looked up from reference TRBV9 and TRBJ2-1, is DSGVTQTPKHLITATGQRVTLRCSPRSGDLSVYWYQQSLDQGLQFLIQYYNGEERAKGNILERFSAQQFPDLHSELNLSSLELGDSALYFCASSFSGSRYNEQFFGPGTRLTVL.

The chain uses TRBV29-1 and TRBJ2-7, with 9 bases fitting TRBD1. J lost 2 bases, V lost 0 bases, and 5 bases had no gene match. This CDR3 is built from 15 residues. CDR1 SQVTM and CDR2 ANQGSEA come from the germline V gene. DNA for the CDR3: TGCAGCGTTGAAGAACGGGACAGGGATGCCTACGAGCAGTACTTC. This gives the protein CSVEERDRDAYEQYF.

The V gene is TRBV29-1, the J gene TRBJ1-2; D is uncertain. V lost 0 bases, J lost 9 bases, and 14 bases lay in between. The CDR3 length is 13 residues. Germline assignment: CDR1 SQVTM and CDR2 ANQGSEA. CDR3 in DNA: TGCAGCGTTGAAGATCTAGCAGCGAGCCGCTACACCTTC. This translates into CSVEDLAASRYTF.

The chain employs TRBV4-3 and TRBJ2-1; 10 nucleotides align to TRBD1. The germline gives CDR1 LGHNA, CDR2 YSLEER. Trimming at V came to 1 base and at J to 4 bases, leaving 7 bases not matched to a gene. This CDR3 has 17 amino acids. The CDR3 protein is CASSQGNGQGDYNEQFF. The CDR3 coding sequence is TGCGCCAGCAGCCAAGGCAATGGACAGGGGGATTACAATGAGCAGTTCTTC.

J is TRBJ1-1 and V is TRBV7-9, with 7 bases matching TRBD1. The CDR3 is 14 amino acids. Germline loops: CDR1 SEHNR, CDR2 FQNEAQ (reference sequence). V gave up 5 bases and J gave up 0 bases; unmatched junction bases: 3. The CDR3 is CASSLTGVNTEAFF. CDR3 DNA sequence: TGTGCCAGCAGCCTAACAGGGGTGAACACTGAAGCTTTCTTT.

This clone was recorded only once. V usage is TRBV5-8 and J usage is TRBJ2-7; 11 bases are shared with TRBD2. The V gene's germline CDR1 is SGHTS and CDR2 YDEGEE. Losses at the gene ends were 4 bases for V and 5 bases for J; bases not matched to a gene: 8. This CDR3 is built from 15 residues. DNA of the CDR3: TGTGCCAGCAGCAAAACTTTAGCGGGAGGGGACGAGCAGTACTTC. This translates into CASSKTLAGGDEQYF.

This chain uses TRBV29-1 with TRBJ2-5, with no clear D. CDR3 length equals 13 residues. The germline V gene encodes CDR1 SQVTM and CDR2 ANQGSEA. V was pared by 4 bases and J by 0 bases, with 9 bases between. CDR3 residues: CSVVAAYQETQYF. The CDR3 nucleotides are TGCAGCGTTGTAGCAGCGTACCAAGAGACCCAGTACTTC.

This clone has only one observation. This chain connects TRBV7-9 to TRBJ2-1, with D maybe TRBD2 (5 bases). The CDR3 covers 15 residues. Germline CDR1 reads SEHNR; CDR2 reads FQNEAQ (reference sequence). Trimming shortened V by 2 bases and J by 0 bases, and 8 bases separated the two germline ends. Written as DNA, the CDR3 is TGTGCCAGCAGCTTACGGGATGGCTCCTACAATGAGCAGTTCTTC. Translation gives CASSLRDGSYNEQFF.